This T cell receptor (beta chain) was captured by sequencing in a study of cytomegalovirus exposure and HLA in healthy donors. TCRdb's table, derived via immunoSEQ multiplex PCR, lists solely in-frame clones and lacks some. The data contain over 130,000 clones, around 87% of them singletons. Turning to this clone: The antigen is not known.

Study-wide findings and caveats: Specificity for CMV antigens was confirmed in vitro for three of the CMV-associated chains.

Sequencing input: PBMCs. The source is a man younger than 30 in good health and CMV-seropositive.

CDR3 in amino acids: CASSVDVTGISPLHF. In DNA form, the CDR3 reads TGTGCCAGCAGCGTAGATGTGACAGGGATTTCACCCCTCCACTTT. J is TRBJ1-6 and V is TRBV9; TRBD1 agrees at 7 bases. This CDR3 comprises 15 residues. Per germline, CDR1 SGDLS and CDR2 YYNGEE. The J segment lost 9 bases and the V segment lost 0 bases, leaving 6 bases of the junction unmatched.